These T cell receptor beta chains were read from a single sample in a study of Ad26.COV2.S vaccination and SARS-CoV-2 variants. The assay was immunoSEQ multiplex PCR, and TCRdb's table has in-frame clones only and misses some. The sample lists under 95,000 clones, approximately 82% occurring once. The source was peripheral blood, collected after recovery from COVID-19. The receptors originated from a human donor who had recovered from COVID-19. Each CDR3 is given with its conserved first and last residue. Fields, in order: V gene, D gene, J gene, clone size, CDR3 DNA, CDR3 protein. D genes are given only for firm matches. Part of the rows lack a size; the others show once, few, many or a class for expanded clones.

V: TRBV18; D: .; J: TRBJ1-2; size: .; DNA: TGTGCCAGCTCACCACGGAGGGGACAAGATGGCTACACCTTC; CDR3: CASSPRRGQDGYTF
V: TRBV10-1; D: .; J: TRBJ1-5; size: .; DNA: TGCGCCGAAGGTGCGTTTCTAACATTGGCTAACTATCAGCCCCAGCATTTT; CDR3: CAEGAFLTLANYQPQHF
V: TRBV6-6; D: .; J: TRBJ1-3; size: few; DNA: TGTGCCAGCAGTCACAAACCAGGGAGCTCTGGAAACACCATATATTTT; CDR3: CASSHKPGSSGNTIYF
V: TRBV4-3; D: .; J: TRBJ2-3; size: .; DNA: TGCGCCAGCAGCCAAGAGGCCTTCCTGGGCCTATCCACAGATACGCAGTATTTT; CDR3: CASSQEAFLGLSTDTQYF
V: TRBV9; D: .; J: TRBJ2-1; size: few; DNA: TGTGCCAGCAGCGTACCCGGGGGAAATGAGCAGTTCTTC; CDR3: CASSVPGGNEQFF
V: TRBV7-2; D: .; J: TRBJ2-1; size: .; DNA: TGTGCCAGCAGCTTAGTGGCAGGGGTCAATGAGCAGTTCTTC; CDR3: CASSLVAGVNEQFF
V: TRBV9; D: .; J: TRBJ2-1; size: .; DNA: TGTGCCAGCACCGATAGGGGATACAATGAGCAGTTCTTC; CDR3: CASTDRGYNEQFF
V: TRBV4-2; D: TRBD1; J: TRBJ2-3; size: .; DNA: TGTGCCAGCAGCCAAGATCACAGGGGATATACGCAGTATTTT; CDR3: CASSQDHRGYTQYF
V: TRBV3-1/TRBV3-2; D: TRBD1; J: TRBJ1-2; size: .; DNA: TGTGCCAGCAGCCGAGAGCGAGGGACAGGACCTTATGGCTACACCTTC; CDR3: CASSRERGTGPYGYTF
V: TRBV2; D: TRBD2; J: TRBJ2-3; size: .; DNA: TGTGCCAGCAGTAAGACTAGCAGGAGCACAGATACGCAGTATTTT; CDR3: CASSKTSRSTDTQYF
V: TRBV12-3/TRBV12-4; D: TRBD1; J: TRBJ1-1; size: .; DNA: TGTGCCAGCACTCCAGGGGGAGACACTGAAGCTTTCTTT; CDR3: CASTPGGDTEAFF
V: TRBV5-4; D: TRBD2; J: TRBJ2-2; size: few; DNA: TGTGCCACCCTCGGAACTGGGGGGGGGTTCCAGGGAACCGGGGAGCTGTTTTTT; CDR3: CATLGTGGGFQGTGELFF
V: TRBV19; D: .; J: TRBJ1-2; size: .; DNA: TGTGCCAGTAGAGGCAGAAAAGTTAACTATGGCTACACCTTC; CDR3: CASRGRKVNYGYTF
V: TRBV5-6; D: .; J: TRBJ1-4; size: .; DNA: TGTGCCAGCAGTGGGAGACAGTTATATCGGGAAAAACTGTTTTTT; CDR3: CASSGRQLYREKLFF
V: TRBV27; D: .; J: TRBJ2-1; size: .; DNA: TGTGCCAGCAGTTATGGGGGAGTCGACAATGAGCAGTTCTTC; CDR3: CASSYGGVDNEQFF
V: TRBV23-1; D: .; J: TRBJ2-7; size: .; DNA: TGCGCCAGCAGTCTCCCCGTTATACGGTTCCGGCGCTACGAGCAGTACTTC; CDR3: CASSLPVIRFRRYEQYF
V: TRBV28; D: TRBD1; J: TRBJ2-7; size: .; DNA: TGTGCCACCGACGGGACAGGGAACTACGAGCAGTACTTC; CDR3: CATDGTGNYEQYF
V: TRBV6-5; D: .; J: TRBJ2-7; size: few; DNA: TGTGCCAGCAAGCAGACCTACGAGCAGTACTTC; CDR3: CASKQTYEQYF
V: TRBV27; D: .; J: TRBJ1-1; size: .; DNA: TGTGCCAGCAGTTTATCAGGGTGGGGTCGGAGGAACACTGAAGCTTTCTTT; CDR3: CASSLSGWGRRNTEAFF
V: TRBV11-3; D: TRBD1; J: TRBJ2-5; size: .; DNA: TGTGCCAGCAGCTTAGGGGGACAGGATTATCTTCTCGAGACCCAGTACTTC; CDR3: CASSLGGQDYLLETQYF
V: TRBV5-4; D: .; J: TRBJ2-3; size: .; DNA: TGTGCCAGCAGCTTTGTATCGGGATCTTCGGATACGCAGTATTTT; CDR3: CASSFVSGSSDTQYF
V: TRBV6-1; D: .; J: TRBJ2-7; size: .; DNA: TGTGCCAGCAGTGAAGCGTCTGCGGACCTCTCCTACGAGCAGTACTTC; CDR3: CASSEASADLSYEQYF
V: TRBV7-9; D: .; J: TRBJ2-7; size: .; DNA: TGTGCCAGCAGCTTCGGGGGAAGGTCGGACTACGAGCAGTACTTC; CDR3: CASSFGGRSDYEQYF
V: TRBV5-8; D: TRBD1; J: TRBJ2-3; size: .; DNA: TGTGCCAGCAGCACGGGACAGGCGTACCGCACAGATACGCAGTATTTT; CDR3: CASSTGQAYRTDTQYF
V: TRBV25-1; D: TRBD2; J: TRBJ2-1; size: .; DNA: TGTGCCAGCAGTAATATAGGGAGGGGCTCCAATGAGCAGTTCTTC; CDR3: CASSNIGRGSNEQFF
V: TRBV28; D: .; J: TRBJ2-1; size: .; DNA: TGTGCCAGCAGTCCACCTCGCGAAGGGCAGTTCTTC; CDR3: CASSPPREGQFF
V: TRBV4-3; D: TRBD2; J: TRBJ2-1; size: .; DNA: TGCGCCAGCAGCCCGGGACTAGTGGCATACAATGAGCAGTTCTTC; CDR3: CASSPGLVAYNEQFF
V: TRBV5-1; D: TRBD1; J: TRBJ2-1; size: .; DNA: TGCGCCAGCAGCTTGGAACAGGGGATATCGAATGAGCAGTTCTTC; CDR3: CASSLEQGISNEQFF
V: TRBV29-1; D: TRBD1; J: TRBJ2-7; size: .; DNA: TGCAGCGTTGACGGACAGGGGGCCGTTTCTGGGCAGTACTTC; CDR3: CSVDGQGAVSGQYF
V: TRBV28; D: .; J: TRBJ2-1; size: .; DNA: TGTGCCAGCGACGGCGGCTGGGAGCAGTTCTTC; CDR3: CASDGGWEQFF
V: TRBV24-1; D: .; J: TRBJ2-5; size: .; DNA: TGTGCCACCAGTGATTCTACAGGAGAGACCCAGTACTTC; CDR3: CATSDSTGETQYF
V: TRBV11-3; D: TRBD2; J: TRBJ2-7; size: .; DNA: TGTGCCAGCAGCCCTAGCGGGAGCTCCGAGCAGTACTTC; CDR3: CASSPSGSSEQYF
V: TRBV5-5; D: TRBD2; J: TRBJ2-5; size: .; DNA: TGTGCCAGCAGCTGGGACGGGACTAGCGGGGGAGAGGAGCAAGAGACCCAGTACTTC; CDR3: CASSWDGTSGGEEQETQYF
V: TRBV29-1; D: TRBD1; J: TRBJ2-5; size: .; DNA: TGCAGCGTAGGGACAGGCTTACAAGAGACCCAGTACTTC; CDR3: CSVGTGLQETQYF
V: TRBV18; D: .; J: TRBJ1-2; size: .; DNA: TGTGCCAGCTCACCGGCGGGACTTACGGGCTACACCTTC; CDR3: CASSPAGLTGYTF
V: TRBV27; D: .; J: TRBJ1-2; size: .; DNA: TGTGCCAGCAGTTGGAGCTGGGACTATGGCTACACCTTC; CDR3: CASSWSWDYGYTF
V: TRBV28; D: .; J: TRBJ2-3; size: .; DNA: TGTGCCAGCACCATTCCCGGGGGCGTAAGCACAGATACGCAGTATTTT; CDR3: CASTIPGGVSTDTQYF
V: TRBV7-2; D: .; J: TRBJ1-3; size: .; DNA: TGTGCCAGCAGCTCAGGGTCCCGAAACACCATATATTTT; CDR3: CASSSGSRNTIYF
V: TRBV5-1; D: TRBD2; J: TRBJ2-3; size: .; DNA: TGCGCCAGCAGCCGACTAGCGGGAGCTGCACAAGGTGGCACAGATACGCAGTATTTT; CDR3: CASSRLAGAAQGGTDTQYF
V: TRBV7-9; D: TRBD2; J: TRBJ2-1; size: .; DNA: TGTGCCAGCAGCCCGACGGGCCTAGCGGGTCTTGTCAATGAGCAGTTCTTC; CDR3: CASSPTGLAGLVNEQFF
V: TRBV3-1/TRBV3-2; D: .; J: TRBJ2-2; size: .; DNA: TGTGCCAGCAGCCAAGAACCCGGGGAGCTGTTTTTT; CDR3: CASSQEPGELFF
V: TRBV11-3; D: .; J: TRBJ2-5; size: .; DNA: TGTGCCAGCAGCTTGGGATCCTTGTCCCAAGAGACCCAGTACTTC; CDR3: CASSLGSLSQETQYF
V: TRBV6-5; D: .; J: TRBJ2-7; size: .; DNA: TGTGCCAGCAGCCTAGGGGGGAACTACGAGCAGTACTTC; CDR3: CASSLGGNYEQYF
V: TRBV24-1; D: .; J: TRBJ2-2; size: .; DNA: TGTGCCACCAGTGCAGCGACGGAGAACACCGGGGAGCTGTTTTTT; CDR3: CATSAATENTGELFF
V: TRBV5-1; D: .; J: TRBJ2-5; size: .; DNA: TGCGCCAGCAGCTTAGGAATACAAAAAGAGACCCAGTACTTC; CDR3: CASSLGIQKETQYF